The clone carrying this T cell receptor beta chain appeared a few times. The antigen is unknown. This sample's time point: patch test 1, 2 weeks after DPC sensitization. Noted treatment: therapeutic diphenylcyclopropenone sensitization with weekly scalp DPC. Someone pulled total RNA out of unfractionated whole blood. TCRdb reprocessed the RACE reads with MiXCR, giving one entry per CDR3 protein. The sample holds about 360,000 distinct CDR3 sequences, approximately 6.3% seen once. The sample originates from a study of human T cells and chemical hapten exposure. The junction had 19 bases not matched to a gene; V was cut back by 1 base and J by 0 bases. The CDR3 runs to 22 residues. Germline V lookup: CDR1 SGDLS, CDR2 YYNGEE. Findings and caveats of the study: Because all patients had alopecia, their immune responses might differ from healthy ones. DPC sensitization produced no change in TCRs with frequency above 1 in 1000.

The specimen comprised whole blood, sampled in connection with sensitization to the hapten diphenylcyclopropenone (DPC). The rearrangement joins TRBV9 to TRBJ2-4, with 10 nucleotides matching TRBD2. The clonotype comes from a woman aged 18-29 years with alopecia areata. Some clones in this sample may be carry-over from other donors' samples. DNA for the CDR3: TGTGCCAGCAGCGTATGTATAATAGCTAGCGGGGGCCCTCAAATAGCCAAAAACATTCAGTACTTC. Translated, it gives CASSVCIIASGGPQIAKNIQYF.